These T cell receptor beta chains were read from a single sample in a study of shared clonotypes between healthy human individuals. The repertoire was sequenced with immunoSEQ multiplex PCR; TCRdb's copy has only in-frame clones and lacks some. The table lists fewer than 500,000 clones, roughly 85% of them singletons. The sample consisted of PBMCs. Receptors were obtained from a woman in her thirties or forties in good health. Some clones in this sample may be carry-over from other donors' samples. Each CDR3 is given with its conserved first and last residue. The D gene is left open where the match is weak. Some rows mark clone size as missing; the rest say once, few, many or name a class of expanded clone.

d_call,v_call,j_call,clone_size,cdr3_aa,cdr3_nt
-,TRBV2,TRBJ2-5,-,CASSERGETQYF,TGTGCCAGCAGTGAGAGGGGTGAGACCCAGTACTTC
TRBD2,TRBV5-1,TRBJ2-1,-,CASSALASGSYNEQFF,TGCGCCAGCAGCGCGCTTGCTAGCGGGTCCTACAATGAGCAGTTCTTC
-,TRBV11-3,TRBJ2-1,-,CASSRGPNNEQFF,TGTGCCAGCAGCCGGGGTCCGAATAATGAGCAGTTCTTC
-,TRBV5-1,TRBJ2-3,-,CASSLVADTQYF,TGCGCCAGCAGCTTGGTAGCAGATACGCAGTATTTT
TRBD1,TRBV27,TRBJ1-2,-,CASSLDRGIGYTF,TGTGCCAGCAGTTTAGACAGGGGGATTGGCTACACCTTC
-,TRBV2,TRBJ1-4,-,CASSADAGANEKLFF,TGTGCCAGCAGCGCGGACGCTGGGGCTAATGAAAAACTGTTTTTT
TRBD2,TRBV5-4,TRBJ2-1,-,CASSLGGLAGREQFF,TGTGCCAGCAGCTTGGGAGGCCTAGCGGGTCGTGAGCAGTTCTTC
TRBD2,TRBV15,TRBJ2-5,-,CATSLGPASGRGWETQYF,TGTGCCACCAGCCTTGGTCCGGCTAGCGGGAGAGGTTGGGAGACCCAGTACTTC
-,TRBV5-1,TRBJ2-1,-,CASSLASSYNEQFF,TGCGCCAGCAGCTTGGCCAGCTCCTACAATGAGCAGTTCTTC
-,TRBV5-1,TRBJ1-3,-,CASSLDGPQSSGNTIYF,TGCGCCAGCAGCTTGGATGGTCCTCAGAGCTCTGGAAACACCATATATTTT
-,TRBV7-3,TRBJ1-2,few,CASSPSGRGYGYTF,TGTGCCAGCAGCCCTTCAGGACGAGGCTATGGCTACACCTTC
TRBD2,TRBV7-2,TRBJ2-7,-,CASKTGLAGAYEQYF,TGTGCCAGCAAAACAGGACTAGCGGGTGCCTACGAGCAGTACTTC
TRBD2,TRBV28,TRBJ2-7,-,CASSSGTSGSFEQYF,TGTGCCAGCAGTTCTGGGACTAGCGGGAGTTTTGAGCAGTACTTC
-,TRBV2,TRBJ1-1,-,CASSGQGMRTEAFF,TGTGCCAGCAGTGGGCAGGGTATGAGAACTGAAGCTTTCTTT
-,TRBV5-1,TRBJ2-3,-,CASSLAGTDTQYF,TGCGCCAGCAGCTTGGCCGGGACAGATACGCAGTATTTT
-,TRBV7-9,TRBJ1-2,-,CASTSGASYGYTF,TGTGCCAGCACCTCGGGGGCGAGCTATGGCTACACCTTC
-,TRBV19,TRBJ2-5,once,CASSSQVWETQYF,TGTGCCAGTAGTTCTCAAGTTTGGGAGACCCAGTACTTC
TRBD2,TRBV19,TRBJ2-7,-,CASSFRASGTPYEQYF,TGTGCCAGTAGTTTCCGAGCTAGCGGGACCCCCTACGAGCAGTACTTC
-,TRBV27,TRBJ2-1,-,CASSLGQIFYNEQFF,TGTGCCAGCAGTTTAGGACAGATTTTTTACAATGAGCAGTTCTTC
-,TRBV7-9,TRBJ1-2,once,CASSLAGGTNYGYTF,TGTGCCAGCAGCTTAGCGGGGGGGACCAACTATGGCTACACCTTC
-,TRBV23-1,TRBJ1-5,once,CASSQRGGQPQHF,TGCGCCAGCAGTCAAAGGGGGGGTCAGCCCCAGCATTTT
-,TRBV18,TRBJ2-1,-,CASSPPDAGTSYNEQFF,TGTGCCAGCTCACCACCGGACGCGGGAACCTCCTACAATGAGCAGTTCTTC